This is a list of T cell receptor beta chains from one sample in a study of blood T cell repertoires in COVID-19. The table came from immunoSEQ multiplex PCR; TCRdb's copy has only in-frame clones and leaves some out. The sample has about 500,000 clones; about 88% are singletons. The material sequenced was peripheral blood. These receptors were collected from a woman in her 50s with COVID-19, enrolled during active disease. Each CDR3 is given without its conserved first and last residue. Some rows mark clone size as missing; the rest say once, few, many or name a class of expanded clone.

size: NA
J: TRBJ2-7
length: 12
V: TRBV7-2
CDR3: ASSSVAGFGEQY

size: NA
J: TRBJ2-3
length: 13
V: TRBV19
CDR3: ASSITSGGANTQY

size: once
J: TRBJ1-3
length: 12
V: TRBV30
CDR3: ACTGRSSGNTIY

size: few
J: TRBJ1-2
length: 11
V: TRBV2
CDR3: ASRRTGHYGYT

size: NA
J: TRBJ1-1
length: 11
V: TRBV12-3/TRBV12-4
CDR3: ASSFRAVTEAF

size: NA
J: TRBJ2-3
length: 13
V: TRBV24-1
CDR3: ATSDPDYLTDTQY

size: NA
J: TRBJ1-4
length: 11
V: TRBV20-1
CDR3: SASKTENEKLF

size: NA
J: TRBJ2-3
length: 13
V: TRBV9
CDR3: ASSAGSGGTDTQY

size: once
J: TRBJ1-5
length: 14
V: TRBV12-2
CDR3: ASRLADRPTDQPQH

size: NA
J: TRBJ1-1
length: 10
V: TRBV12-5
CDR3: ASGLVSDEAF

size: NA
J: TRBJ1-1
length: 14
V: TRBV4-1
CDR3: ASRQQAEQVNTEAF

size: NA
J: TRBJ1-4
length: 13
V: TRBV10-3
CDR3: AISESAQGSEKLF

size: NA
J: TRBJ1-5
length: 12
V: TRBV6-2/TRBV6-3
CDR3: ASSPGGGVQPQH

size: NA
J: TRBJ1-6
length: 13
V: TRBV6-5
CDR3: ASSTTGDGFSPLH

size: NA
J: TRBJ1-5
length: 11
V: TRBV12-3/TRBV12-4
CDR3: ASTRTGGQPQH

size: NA
J: TRBJ1-1
length: 13
V: TRBV7-2
CDR3: ASSQSGSMNTEAF

size: NA
J: TRBJ1-2
length: 13
V: TRBV3-1/TRBV3-2
CDR3: ASSWGGQGRYGYT

size: NA
J: TRBJ2-1
length: 13
V: TRBV28
CDR3: ASSSGQGPYNEQF

size: NA
J: TRBJ1-1
length: 13
V: TRBV7-9
CDR3: ASSFSEVVNGEAF

size: once
J: TRBJ1-2
length: 11
V: TRBV6-5
CDR3: ASSSGENYGYT

size: few
J: TRBJ1-2
length: 12
V: TRBV19
CDR3: ASSMGRANYGYT

size: NA
J: TRBJ2-7
length: 14
V: TRBV5-1
CDR3: ASSLPTGVSSYEQY

size: NA
J: TRBJ2-3
length: 13
V: TRBV5-4
CDR3: ASSLRQGMADTQY

size: NA
J: TRBJ1-3
length: 9
V: TRBV6-5
CDR3: AGGQGDTIY

size: NA
J: TRBJ2-1
length: 13
V: TRBV7-3
CDR3: ASSLEGQGHNEQF

size: NA
J: TRBJ1-5
length: 11
V: TRBV30
CDR3: AWTSNSNQPQH

size: NA
J: TRBJ2-5
length: 18
V: TRBV6-1
CDR3: ASSERSIAGARRYQETQY

size: NA
J: TRBJ1-1
length: 10
V: TRBV11-3
CDR3: ASSGADTEAF

size: NA
J: TRBJ2-3
length: 16
V: TRBV28
CDR3: ASRPRGPRGRSTDTQY

size: NA
J: TRBJ1-5
length: 13
V: TRBV11-2
CDR3: ASSPGTASNQPQH

size: NA
J: TRBJ1-1
length: 10
V: TRBV5-6
CDR3: ASSLGDTSSF

size: NA
J: TRBJ1-2
length: 12
V: TRBV30
CDR3: AWSGPTGRHGYT

size: NA
J: TRBJ2-7
length: 13
V: TRBV5-1
CDR3: ASSFSSGGHYEQY

size: NA
J: TRBJ2-2
length: 15
V: TRBV10-3
CDR3: AISERRTGVDTGELF

size: NA
J: TRBJ2-1
length: 11
V: TRBV13
CDR3: ASSLRLDNEQF

size: NA
J: TRBJ2-7
length: 9
V: TRBV19
CDR3: ATATGYEQY

size: NA
J: TRBJ1-1
length: 12
V: TRBV9
CDR3: ASSVGGMNTEAF

size: NA
J: TRBJ1-1
length: 14
V: TRBV7-8
CDR3: ASSLGGQGPNTEAF

size: NA
J: TRBJ2-3
length: 11
V: TRBV30
CDR3: AWSLAGGDTQY

size: NA
J: TRBJ2-2
length: 12
V: TRBV6-2/TRBV6-3
CDR3: ASSGTRTFGELF

size: NA
J: TRBJ1-2
length: 12
V: TRBV24-1
CDR3: ATSPGSGRQGYT

size: NA
J: TRBJ1-1
length: 14
V: TRBV7-9
CDR3: ASSPGSGAGNTEAF

size: NA
J: TRBJ2-3
length: 13
V: TRBV28
CDR3: ASNLRDRRRDTQY

size: NA
J: TRBJ1-2
length: 12
V: TRBV5-4
CDR3: ASTRDSEEYGYT

size: NA
J: TRBJ2-7
length: 13
V: TRBV11-2
CDR3: ASRSLRDRLYEQY

size: NA
J: TRBJ2-7
length: 13
V: TRBV9
CDR3: ASSLTGTGGNEQY

size: NA
J: TRBJ2-3
length: 12
V: TRBV7-9
CDR3: ASKPTGEGDTQY

size: NA
J: TRBJ2-2
length: 13
V: TRBV9
CDR3: ASSVAGSYTGELF

size: NA
J: TRBJ1-1
length: 13
V: TRBV2
CDR3: ASSEAQGVNTEAF

size: NA
J: TRBJ1-2
length: 11
V: TRBV28
CDR3: ASSPPTGQGYT

size: few
J: TRBJ1-1
length: 10
V: TRBV29-1
CDR3: SGGQLNTEAF

size: NA
J: TRBJ1-5
length: 12
V: TRBV7-2
CDR3: ASSLGGGVQPQH

size: once
J: TRBJ1-2
length: 10
V: TRBV28
CDR3: ASSLTRGSYT

size: NA
J: TRBJ2-2
length: 11
V: TRBV11-2
CDR3: ASSLEVAWELF

size: NA
J: TRBJ1-4
length: 13
V: TRBV19
CDR3: ASSPIQGGNEKLF